Each of the 5 T cell receptor beta chains below was sequenced from the same sample in a study of T cell repertoires in cytomegalovirus infection. TCRdb reprocessed the reads via MiXCR and lists one record per CDR3 protein. Among 650,000 to 900,000 distinct CDR3 sequences listed, around a third were seen once. Their antigens remain unidentified. This sample comprised cultured CD8+ T cells from PBMCs, obtained from culture after CMV antigen stimulation. These receptors came from a human donor in good health (CMV status not recorded). Some clones in this sample may be carry-over from other donors' samples.

This clonotype was seen a few times. The V gene is TRBV27, the J gene TRBJ2-3; D unresolved. The germline CDR1 and CDR2 sequences are MNHEY and SMNVEV (reference sequence). V was cut by 6 bases and J by 0 bases, with 7 bases left in between. There are 13 residues in the CDR3. DNA of the CDR3: TGTGCCAGCAGAGGTGCTAGCACAGATACGCAGTATTTT. Translation gives CASRGASTDTQYF.

V and J are TRBV4-1 and TRBJ1-2, with TRBD1 matching over 8 bases. Germline V gene lookup returns CDR1 MGHRA and CDR2 YSYEKL. After removal of 2 bases from V and 1 base from J, the junction contained 6 bases not matched to a gene. This CDR3 comprises 16 residues. The CDR3 region has the DNA TGCGCCAGCAGCCAAAGAGCAGGGGGCGGTAACTATGGCTACACCTTC. Translated, it gives CASSQRAGGGNYGYTF.

The genes are TRBV7-2 and TRBJ1-4; D uncertain. The CDR3 sequence is 15 residues long. The germline V and J ends were trimmed by 5 bases and 7 bases, with 17 bases remaining between them. Germline values: CDR1 SGHTA, CDR2 FQGNSA. The CDR3, as DNA: TGTGCCAGCAGCAACTATTCGTTTTTAGGTGAAAAACTGTTTTTT. Translated, it gives CASSNYSFLGEKLFF.

This clonotype has a count of ten or more. The chain couples TRBV7-2 to TRBJ2-5; D not resolved. CDR1 and CDR2 (germline): SGHTA, FQGNSA. CDR3 size: 13 residues. Trimming left V 5 bases short and J 4 bases short, with 11 bases between. The CDR3 sequence is CASSPTWGETQYF. CDR3 nucleotide sequence: TGTGCCAGCAGCCCTACATGGGGAGAGACCCAGTACTTC.

CDR3 sequence: CASSYGVPPEAFF. The DNA for the CDR3 is TGTGCCAGCAGTTATGGGGTTCCACCCGAAGCTTTCTTT. The rearrangement joins TRBV6-2 or TRBV6-3 to TRBJ1-1, with unresolved D. Per the germline V gene, CDR1 is MNHEY and CDR2 is SVGEGT. Trimming shortened V by 3 bases and J by 8 bases, and 13 bases separated the two germline ends. The CDR3 spans 13 residues.